This entry lists 12 T cell receptor beta chains sequenced from one sample in a study of T-cell memory formation after mild COVID-19. MiXCR, run by TCRdb on the 5' RACE reads, gives a single entry per CDR3 protein. The table records about 260,000 distinct CDR3 sequences, 7.5% to 9.5% of them present only once. Sequenced material: PBMCs or a T cell subset sorted from them (not recorded which). These receptors were taken from a man aged 18 to 29 who had mild COVID-19 (a few samples of this study predate the infection). Cell type and time point are not known.

V is TRBV5-6 and J is TRBJ2-1, with D hard to call. V lost 2 bases and J 5 bases, leaving 8 bases between the germline ends. Germline V lookup: CDR1 SGHDT, CDR2 YYEEEE. This CDR3 has 13 residues. The CDR3, as DNA: TGTGCCAGCAGCTTTTTCGGAAACAATGAGCAGTTCTTC. This translates into CASSFFGNNEQFF.

This rearrangement joins TRBV4-3 to TRBJ2-1; TRBD1 might be the D (5 bases). From germline, CDR1 is LGHNA and CDR2 YSLEER. Trimming stripped 0 bases from V and 6 bases from J, with 12 bases between. CDR3 size: 15 residues. The CDR3 DNA is TGCGCCAGCAGCCAAGATCTTTTTGGGGCCAATGAGCAGTTCTTC. This sequence encodes CASSQDLFGANEQFF.

This clonotype has just a few counts. The V and J genes are TRBV9 and TRBJ2-6; 7 positions match TRBD2. With 1 base clipped from V and 2 bases from J, the junction kept 0 bases outside the gene matches. The CDR3 sequence is 15 residues long. CDR1 SGDLS and CDR2 YYNGEE come from the germline V gene. For the CDR3, the DNA is TGTGCCAGCAGCGTAAGCGGGGCTGGGGCCAACGTCCTGACTTTC. Amino acids: CASSVSGAGANVLTF.

This clonotype was counted ten times or more. The chain recombines TRBV5-5 with TRBJ2-3, with 9 bases lining up with TRBD2. There are 16 residues in the CDR3. Per the germline V gene, CDR1 is SGHKS and CDR2 is YYEKEE (reference sequence). J lost 0 bases, V lost 4 bases, and 6 bases had no gene match. The CDR3 loop is CASSIVAGVSTDTQYF. In DNA, the CDR3 is TGTGCCAGCAGCATAGTAGCGGGGGTTAGCACAGATACGCAGTATTTT.

V and J are TRBV4-3 and TRBJ1-2, with D unresolved. V was trimmed by 5 bases and J by 4 bases, leaving 17 bases between them. The CDR3 consists of 15 residues. Germline V gives CDR1 LGHNA, CDR2 YSLEER. CDR3 nucleotide sequence: TGCGCCAGCAGCGATTCGCTTTTACCGACCTATGGCTACACCTTC. It specifies CASSDSLLPTYGYTF.

V and J are TRBV12-3 or TRBV12-4 and TRBJ2-2, with TRBD2 identical over 9 bases. The CDR3 loop spans 23 amino acids. V lost 2 bases and J lost 0; bases outside the gene matches: 22. In DNA form, the CDR3 reads TGTGCCAGCAGTTTACCACGGAATATACGAGGTAGCGGGGGAATTACGAACACCGGGGAGCTGTTTTTT. Translated, it gives CASSLPRNIRGSGGITNTGELFF.

This clonotype has only a few counts. The chain employs TRBV7-8 and TRBJ2-1, with 7 bases fitting TRBD1. Germline V gene data show CDR1 as SGHVS and CDR2 as FQNEAQ. The length of the CDR3 is 13 residues. Trimming removed 6 bases from V and 7 bases from J; junction bases left unmatched: 6. DNA for the CDR3: TGTGCCAGCAGGGTAGGGGGCGGGAATGAGCAGTTCTTC. It is translated as CASRVGGGNEQFF.

This rearrangement joins TRBV9 to TRBJ2-3; D is unclear. Per the germline V gene, CDR1 is SGDLS and CDR2 is YYNGEE. With 0 bases removed from V and 6 bases from J, the gap between germline ends came to 8 bases. The CDR3 totals 13 residues. The CDR3 here is CASSVATKDTQYF. Here the CDR3 DNA reads TGTGCCAGCAGCGTAGCTACAAAGGATACGCAGTATTTT.

This clonotype came up a few times. The CDR3 here is CASSQGQGAAGYEQYF. In DNA form, the CDR3 reads TGCGCCAGCAGCCAAGGACAGGGGGCGGCAGGCTACGAGCAGTACTTC. The chain carries TRBV5-1 and TRBJ2-7; 11 bases are shared with TRBD1. In germline, CDR1 is SGHRS, CDR2 YFSETQ. J lost 3 bases, V lost 4 bases, and 9 bases had no gene match. This CDR3 spans 16 amino acids.

The rearrangement uses TRBV18 and TRBJ2-7; D not resolved. CDR3 size: 15 residues. V was cut by 3 bases and J by 2 bases, with 14 bases left in between. Germline CDR1 KGHSH, CDR2 LQKENI. CDR3 sequence (DNA): TGTGCCAGCTCACCCACGATTGTTTTCGCCTACGAGCAGTACTTC. Translated: CASSPTIVFAYEQYF.

This clonotype showed up just a few times. V usage is TRBV15 and J usage is TRBJ2-2, with 9 positions matching TRBD2. The CDR3 is 18 amino acids. The germline V gene has CDR1 LNHNV and CDR2 YYDKDF (reference sequence). After removal of 0 bases from V and 5 bases from J, the junction contained 10 bases not matched to a gene. As DNA, the CDR3 is TGTGCCACCAGCAGAGATCGGGTGGCTAGCGGGGCGACCGGGGAGCTGTTTTTT. Protein product: CATSRDRVASGATGELFF.

The rearrangement joins TRBV6-5 to TRBJ1-4; 7 bases match TRBD1. V gave up 5 bases and J gave up 11 bases; unmatched junction bases: 8. CDR1 is MNHEY and CDR2 is SVGAGI in the germline V gene. The CDR3 length is 13 residues. The CDR3, as DNA: TGTGCCAGCAGTCCCCGACAGGGTTGGAAACTGTTTTTT. This codes for CASSPRQGWKLFF.